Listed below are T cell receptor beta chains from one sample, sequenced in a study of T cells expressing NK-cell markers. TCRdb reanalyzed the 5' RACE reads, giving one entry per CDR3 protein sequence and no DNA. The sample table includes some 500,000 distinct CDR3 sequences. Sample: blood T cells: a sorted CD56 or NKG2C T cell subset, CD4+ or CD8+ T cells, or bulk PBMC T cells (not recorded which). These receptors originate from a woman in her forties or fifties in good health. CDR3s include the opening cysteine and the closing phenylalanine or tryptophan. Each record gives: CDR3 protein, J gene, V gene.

CDR3aa: CSARDPEDYNEQFF
j_gene: TRBJ2-1
v_gene: TRBV20-1

CDR3aa: CASSRDRVQETQYF
j_gene: TRBJ2-5
v_gene: TRBV11-2

CDR3aa: CASSQRAPSNQPQHF
j_gene: TRBJ1-5
v_gene: TRBV4-1

CDR3aa: CASSVTGGRAFSTDTQYF
j_gene: TRBJ2-3
v_gene: TRBV9

CDR3aa: CASSLALSGAAYNEQFF
j_gene: TRBJ2-1
v_gene: TRBV5-6

CDR3aa: CASSPTLAGIVYEQYF
j_gene: TRBJ2-7
v_gene: TRBV5-1

CDR3aa: CATQQGSQETQYF
j_gene: TRBJ2-5
v_gene: TRBV2

CDR3aa: CATRKRDTQYF
j_gene: TRBJ2-3
v_gene: TRBV24-1

CDR3aa: CASSFSRSYTEAFF
j_gene: TRBJ1-1
v_gene: TRBV5-6

CDR3aa: CASSQDGGFYGYTF
j_gene: TRBJ1-2
v_gene: TRBV4-1

CDR3aa: CSANQGVRGAFF
j_gene: TRBJ1-1
v_gene: TRBV20-1

CDR3aa: CASSAGYSSGELFF
j_gene: TRBJ2-2
v_gene: TRBV2

CDR3aa: CATSDPLAGVANEQFF
j_gene: TRBJ2-1
v_gene: TRBV24-1

CDR3aa: CASSLLGGNVGADTQYF
j_gene: TRBJ2-3
v_gene: TRBV7-3

CDR3aa: CASSQAGERDTQYF
j_gene: TRBJ2-3
v_gene: TRBV4-1

CDR3aa: CASSLASQGLAKNIQYF
j_gene: TRBJ2-4
v_gene: TRBV5-6

CDR3aa: CARSTGTDQPQHF
j_gene: TRBJ1-5
v_gene: TRBV2

CDR3aa: CASSYSLLAGWTDTQYF
j_gene: TRBJ2-3
v_gene: TRBV6-2/TRBV6-3

CDR3aa: CATSDPNSRVTFF
j_gene: TRBJ2-1
v_gene: TRBV24-1

CDR3aa: CASISAAGSFRGYTF
j_gene: TRBJ1-2
v_gene: TRBV12-3/TRBV12-4

CDR3aa: CASSQTTGTLQETQYF
j_gene: TRBJ2-5
v_gene: TRBV4-2

CDR3aa: CASSLAGRGRNTIYF
j_gene: TRBJ1-3
v_gene: TRBV5-6

CDR3aa: CASSLQGLYYKAFF
j_gene: TRBJ1-1
v_gene: TRBV12-3/TRBV12-4

CDR3aa: CASSREDNHNEQFF
j_gene: TRBJ2-1
v_gene: TRBV3-1

CDR3aa: CASSLSGNTIYF
j_gene: TRBJ1-3
v_gene: TRBV12-3/TRBV12-4

CDR3aa: CASSQAKTTNTGELFF
j_gene: TRBJ2-2
v_gene: TRBV4-2

CDR3aa: CASSWTGQQSTDTQYF
j_gene: TRBJ2-3
v_gene: TRBV6-1

CDR3aa: CSARGPGTSVGTQYF
j_gene: TRBJ2-3
v_gene: TRBV20-1

CDR3aa: CASSLLAAEQFF
j_gene: TRBJ2-1
v_gene: TRBV12-3/TRBV12-4

CDR3aa: CAIRGGPQKNEQFF
j_gene: TRBJ2-1
v_gene: TRBV10-3

CDR3aa: CASSQDLIFGTSLDTQYF
j_gene: TRBJ2-3
v_gene: TRBV4-2

CDR3aa: CSARGLVGNEQFF
j_gene: TRBJ2-1
v_gene: TRBV20-1

CDR3aa: CASRGSGTYQETQYF
j_gene: TRBJ2-5
v_gene: TRBV5-1

CDR3aa: CASSQEQPDPHQYF
j_gene: TRBJ2-3
v_gene: TRBV4-1

CDR3aa: CASRGRGGVYSNQPQHF
j_gene: TRBJ1-5
v_gene: TRBV28

CDR3aa: CASLRRDGGLYNEQFF
j_gene: TRBJ2-1
v_gene: TRBV6-2/TRBV6-3

CDR3aa: CSASPRVAGGSEQYF
j_gene: TRBJ2-7
v_gene: TRBV20-1

CDR3aa: CSAMTGTTNEKLFF
j_gene: TRBJ1-4
v_gene: TRBV20-1

CDR3aa: CASSLEWDGAFF
j_gene: TRBJ1-1
v_gene: TRBV7-9

CDR3aa: CASSPRWKQYF
j_gene: TRBJ2-7
v_gene: TRBV5-8

CDR3aa: CASSPVFSGNTIYF
j_gene: TRBJ1-3
v_gene: TRBV5-1

CDR3aa: CASSSPGTYNEQFF
j_gene: TRBJ2-1
v_gene: TRBV28

CDR3aa: CSASPGTGVSYEQYF
j_gene: TRBJ2-7
v_gene: TRBV20-1

CDR3aa: CASSLGRGLGEQYF
j_gene: TRBJ2-7
v_gene: TRBV5-5

CDR3aa: CASSDGESDTQYF
j_gene: TRBJ2-3
v_gene: TRBV10-2

CDR3aa: CSARGGSYNEQFF
j_gene: TRBJ2-1
v_gene: TRBV20-1

CDR3aa: CASSLRQGYETQYF
j_gene: TRBJ2-5
v_gene: TRBV12-3/TRBV12-4

CDR3aa: CASSPQGREPYEQYF
j_gene: TRBJ2-7
v_gene: TRBV6-6

CDR3aa: CASRTWGQGASDTQYF
j_gene: TRBJ2-3
v_gene: TRBV18

CDR3aa: CASTTSGRGRDTQYF
j_gene: TRBJ2-3
v_gene: TRBV7-2

CDR3aa: CASSQDSGQHQYF
j_gene: TRBJ2-4
v_gene: TRBV4-1

CDR3aa: CASSFGQGYSPLHF
j_gene: TRBJ1-6
v_gene: TRBV11-3

CDR3aa: CASSLWGRSTDTQYF
j_gene: TRBJ2-3
v_gene: TRBV12-3/TRBV12-4

CDR3aa: CASSEDRVGTQYF
j_gene: TRBJ2-5
v_gene: TRBV2

CDR3aa: CASIPAQAGYGYTF
j_gene: TRBJ1-2
v_gene: TRBV28

CDR3aa: CASSAGLETQYF
j_gene: TRBJ2-5
v_gene: TRBV28

CDR3aa: CASSPTYNSPLHF
j_gene: TRBJ1-6
v_gene: TRBV5-1